This note documents a single TCR beta chain sequence. With 5 bases clipped from V and 8 bases from J, the junction kept 10 bases outside the gene matches. This CDR3 has 15 amino acids. Looked up from germline, CDR1 is MDHEN and CDR2 is SYDVKM. TCRdb keeps only in-frame clones here, not all; method: immunoSEQ multiplex PCR. The sample holds a few hundred thousand clones, more than 85% seen once. The study drew participants aged about 18 to 95 years from some 24 US areas. This sample is part of a study of blood T cell repertoires in COVID-19. Background on the study: Spain, Italy and the United States supplied samples that represented acute and convalescent COVID-19. PBMCs, B-cell-depleted T cells, or T cells were the source of the cDNA or gDNA that made up the material.

The chain couples TRBV28 to TRBJ1-4; 8 positions agree with TRBD1. The source of this sequence is a woman between 25 and 40 years old who had recovered from COVID-19. Material: PBMCs or T cells enriched from blood (not recorded which). In DNA, the CDR3 is TGTGCCAGCAGTACCCGGACAGGGATGGACGAAAAACTGTTTTTT. This sequence encodes CASSTRTGMDEKLFF.